This T cell receptor (beta chain) was documented in a study of neurological immune-mediated disorders. Study-level results: Among expanded clones, no CDR3 amino acid sequences were shared across subjects, a pattern suggesting private repertoires in all groups.

Time point reported: longitudinal time-point 1 (baseline). This clonotype is medium-sized (0.01 to 0.1%) in the sample. Its target is not known. V was shortened by 1 base and J by 8 bases, with 8 bases between the two germline ends. The CDR3 runs to 12 residues. Per germline, CDR1 LGHDT and CDR2 YNNKEL (reference sequence). TCRdb reanalysed the 5' RACE reads using MiXCR and keeps one entry per CDR3 protein. Counted here are roughly 36,000 distinct CDR3 sequences, 3.2% occurring once; the ten biggest clones make up about 7.8%. The chain carries TRBV3-1 and TRBJ1-1; D is unclear. This TCR was sampled from a woman aged 55-69 years with multiple sclerosis. Material: PBMCs. CDR3 residues: CASSQVRGEAFF. The CDR3 DNA reads TGTGCCAGCAGCCAAGTACGAGGCGAAGCTTTCTTT.